The present T cell receptor (beta chain) was sequenced within a study of OX40 agonist ivuxolimab in advanced cancers. The wider study: Intravenous ivuxolimab at 0.01 to 10 mg/kg was given to patients every 2 weeks.

The protocol was immunoSEQ multiplex PCR, while the TCRdb copy is restricted to in-frame clones and leaves out a portion. Of 60,000 to 75,000 clones listed, roughly 87% are singletons. Any history of autoimmune disease or systemic immunosuppression disqualified patients. Peripheral blood came from all dose cohorts at three timepoints. Study-wide points: In general, CD8+ T cells held more expanded clones than CD4+ did, on average.

As for this clone: The antigen is unknown.

The receptor was derived from an adult with an advanced solid tumor such as melanoma, head and neck, liver or kidney cancer. The source was CD4+ or CD8+ T cells sorted from blood, collected in a trial of the OX40 agonist ivuxolimab.

The CDR3 loop is CASRTGGGNQPQHF. CDR3 DNA: TGTGCCAGTAGAACAGGGGGTGGCAATCAGCCCCAGCATTTT. The chain is built from TRBV19 and TRBJ1-5, with 8 bases identical to TRBD1. Germline-derived CDR1 and CDR2 are LNHDA and SQIVND (reference sequence). The ends lost 6 bases at V and 2 bases at J; junction bases unmatched: 3. The length of the CDR3 is 14 residues.